This TCR beta chain was captured by sequencing in a study of beta chain features in type 1 diabetes. As for the study in general: The patients were much like the healthy donors in age, gender and cell yields. Cells sorted and examined across all samples totaled 85 million to 110 million.

This clone was counted a single time. All of the isolated RNA was reverse transcribed, so expressed TCRB transcripts were sequenced. Naive, central memory and regulatory T cell samples came to a mean of roughly 3.9 million reads. Produced via immunoSEQ multiplex PCR; TCRdb's table is partial and in-frame only. The repertoire holds under 450,000 clones, with about 14% as singletons. The CDR3 sequence is 14 residues long. V dropped 4 bases and J dropped 4 bases, with 15 bases sitting between them. Germline lookup yields CDR1 SGHRS and CDR2 YFSETQ. The rearrangement joins TRBV5-1 to TRBJ2-7, with D tentatively TRBD1 or TRBD2 (5 bases each). This clonotype was obtained from a man aged 25-40 years in good health. The sample taken for sequencing was naive CD4+ T cells from blood. The CDR3 coding sequence is TGCGCCAGCAGCCAGCTTCCGGGACCATACGAGCAGTACGTC. This translates into CASSQLPGPYEQYV.